This TCR beta chain was sequenced for a study of blood T cells in healthy people across ages. Findings and limits, study-wide: A roughly linear fall in TCR beta diversity per million T cells was seen with increasing age.

Concerning this clonotype: Its matching antigen is unknown.

A second 7 to 11 cycle PCR used barcoded and J-beta primers. TCRdb itself ran the 5' RACE reads through MiXCR, one entry per CDR3 protein. Of some 930,000 distinct CDR3 sequences in the sample, 25% to 30% were seen once. The ends lost 6 bases at V and 4 bases at J; junction bases unmatched: 4. The CDR3 consists of 16 residues. The germline V gene encodes CDR1 MNHNY and CDR2 SVGAGI (reference sequence). These data are also associated with another study on T cells of mothers and their children.

The material sequenced was blood. The chain combines TRBV6-6 with TRBJ2-3; TRBD2 matches at 16 bases. This TCR came from a woman between 40 and 50 years old in good health. The CDR3 DNA reads TGTGCCAGCAGCTGTGGGACTAGCGGGGGGGCAGATACGCAGTATTTT. Encoded protein: CASSCGTSGGADTQYF.